A single sample is the source of the 9 T cell receptor beta chains below, sequenced in a study of cytomegalovirus exposure and HLA in healthy donors. Primers: 60 Vbeta forward and 13 Jbeta reverse. The data were produced by immunoSEQ multiplex PCR, yet TCRdb's version contains in-frame clones alone and is incomplete. The sample includes more than 80,000 clones, approximately 70% of them seen just once. The sequenced sample consisted of PBMCs. The source of these receptors is a boy under 18 in good health and CMV-seronegative.

V is TRBV4-2 and J is TRBJ1-4; D unclear. Looked up from germline, CDR1 is LGHNA and CDR2 is YNFKEQ. Trimming took 1 base from V and 4 from J, leaving 10 bases between them. This CDR3 spans 15 amino acids. This CDR3 reads CASSQAKKFNEKLFF. For the CDR3, the DNA is TGTGCCAGCAGCCAAGCTAAGAAATTTAATGAAAAACTGTTTTTT.

V gene TRBV6-6 combines with J gene TRBJ1-4; D unresolved. The CDR3 is 16 amino acids. V gave up 0 bases and J gave up 11 bases, with 19 bases separating them. Germline V lookup: CDR1 MNHNY, CDR2 SVGAGI (reference sequence). The CDR3 here is CASSYSPNRDIGKLFF. The CDR3 bases are TGTGCCAGCAGTTACTCTCCGAACCGAGACATAGGCAAACTGTTTTTT.

The chain carries TRBV5-6 and TRBJ2-7; 8 bases agree with TRBD2. CDR1 SGHDT and CDR2 YYEEEE come from the germline V gene. CDR3 size: 14 residues. With V trimmed by 4 bases and J by 3 bases, 6 bases remained unmatched. The CDR3 DNA follows: TGTGCCAGCAGCCGGACTAGCATTTACTACGAGCAGTACTTC. Translated, it gives CASSRTSIYYEQYF. The whole variable domain, remainder taken from reference TRBV5-6 and TRBJ2-7, is DAGVTQSPTHLIKTRGQQVTLRCSPKSGHDTVSWYQQALGQGPQFIFQYYEEEERQRGNFPDRFSGHQFPNYSSELNVNALLLGDSALYLCASSRTSIYYEQYFGPGTRLTVT.

V gene TRBV2 combines with J gene TRBJ1-4; a weak D match, TRBD1 (6 bases). V shed 4 bases and J shed 8 bases, with 14 bases lying between them. CDR3 length: 14 amino acids. Germline V gene data show CDR1 as SNHLY and CDR2 as FYNNEI. CDR3 in DNA: TGTGCCAGCAGTGGGAACAGGGAGGGCGAAAAACTGTTTTTT. The encoded protein is CASSGNREGEKLFF.

The rearrangement links TRBV30 to TRBJ1-4; D gene uncertain. The CDR3 totals 17 residues. Germline V gives CDR1 GTSNPN, CDR2 SVGIG (reference sequence). The CDR3 protein is CAPRPQEPSAGNEKLFF. DNA for the CDR3: TGTGCTCCCCGCCCCCAGGAACCCTCCGCGGGTAATGAAAAACTGTTTTTT.

The chain employs TRBV19 and TRBJ2-7, with 12 positions matching TRBD2. CDR3 length: 17 amino acids. Germline V lookup: CDR1 LNHDA, CDR2 SQIVND (reference sequence). V lost 6 bases, J lost 2 bases, and 11 bases stayed unmatched. In DNA, the CDR3 is TGTGCCAGTAGGACAGTTGACCTAGCGGGAGGGCCCTACGAGCAGTACTTC. The encoded protein is CASRTVDLAGGPYEQYF.

The chain is built from TRBV5-1 and TRBJ2-1; 8 nucleotides agree with TRBD1. The CDR3 is 13 amino acids. Germline loops: CDR1 SGHRS, CDR2 YFSETQ. V shed 4 bases, J shed 11 bases, and the junction held 8 bases outside the gene matches. The CDR3 DNA follows: TGCGCCAGCAGCGGAGCGGACAGGGCGAAGCAGTTCTTC. Residues: CASSGADRAKQFF.

The chain recombines TRBV6-5 with TRBJ1-4, with 7 nucleotides matching TRBD1. The CDR3 totals 15 residues. From germline, CDR1 is MNHEY and CDR2 SVGAGI. The junction had 12 bases not matched to a gene; V was cut back by 6 bases and J by 8 bases. In DNA, the CDR3 is TGTGCCAGCAGCCCGTTGACAGGGTGGGGAGAAAAACTGTTTTTT. It is translated as CASSPLTGWGEKLFF.

CDR3 bases: TGTGCCTGGAGTGCCGGGACAGGGAGTAGCGAGCAGTACTTC. Protein sequence: CAWSAGTGSSEQYF. The rearrangement joins TRBV30 to TRBJ2-7, with TRBD1 matching over 9 bases. Germline CDR1 reads GTSNPN; CDR2 reads SVGIG (reference sequence). The CDR3 contains 14 residues. V gave up 1 base and J gave up 6 bases; unmatched junction bases: 7. Full variable domain (rest looked up from reference TRBV30 and TRBJ2-7): SQTIHQWPATLVQPVGSPLSLECTVEGTSNPNLYWYRQAAGRGLQLLFYSVGIGQISSEVPQNLSASRPQDRQFILSSKKLLLSDSGFYLCAWSAGTGSSEQYFGPGTRLTVT.